These 6 T cell receptor beta chains came from one sample sequenced in a study of OX40 agonist ivuxolimab in advanced cancers. The data were produced by immunoSEQ multiplex PCR, yet TCRdb's version contains in-frame clones alone and is incomplete. The sample includes about 61,000 clones, 70% to 90% of them seen just once. Sequencing used CD4+ or CD8+ T cells sorted from blood, obtained in a trial of the OX40 agonist ivuxolimab. The source of these receptors is an adult with an advanced solid tumor such as melanoma, head and neck, liver or kidney cancer.

This clone was recorded only once. This sequence joins TRBV7-2 and TRBJ1-2; perhaps TRBD1 as D (5 bases). This CDR3 has 16 residues. From germline, CDR1 is SGHTA and CDR2 FQGNSA. Trimming took off 3 bases at V and 5 bases at J, with 19 bases between the two ends. This CDR3 reads CASSFGGQRAGYGYTF. As DNA, the CDR3 is TGTGCCAGCAGCTTTGGAGGGCAGCGGGCAGGGTATGGCTACACCTTC.

V gene TRBV28 combines with J gene TRBJ2-3; D is uncertain. The length of the CDR3 is 16 residues. V lost 5 bases, J lost 0 bases, and 15 bases lay in between. CDR1 and CDR2 (germline): MDHEN, SYDVKM. As DNA, the CDR3 is TGTGCCAGCAGTCCTATTGACGGAAGAAGCACAGATACGCAGTATTTT. It is translated as CASSPIDGRSTDTQYF.

The chain has TRBV5-1 and TRBJ2-2, with D unclear. V was pared by 7 bases and J by 1 base, with 8 bases between. The CDR3 contains 13 residues. CDR1 is SGHRS and CDR2 is YFSETQ in the germline V gene. The CDR3 loop reads CASERMNTGELFF. The CDR3 nucleotides read TGCGCCAGCGAACGGATGAACACCGGGGAGCTGTTTTTT.

V usage is TRBV29-1 and J usage is TRBJ2-5; D gene uncertain. There are 12 residues in the CDR3. Germline CDR1 is SQVTM and CDR2 is ANQGSEA. With 4 bases removed from V and 2 bases from J, the gap between germline ends came to 8 bases. CDR3 bases: TGCAGCGTTGGGCAAGCGCAAGAGACCCAGTACTTC. As protein: CSVGQAQETQYF.

V and J are TRBV30 and TRBJ2-7; D is perhaps TRBD1 (6 bases). Germline values: CDR1 GTSNPN, CDR2 SVGIG (reference sequence). The V end lost 5 bases, the J end lost 3 bases, and 11 bases lay between the germline ends. The CDR3 has 12 amino acids. CDR3 bases: TGTGCCTGGGGGGACATCCGCTACGAGCAGTACTTC. This sequence encodes CAWGDIRYEQYF.

The chain uses TRBV5-1 and TRBJ2-7; tentatively, D is TRBD2 (6 bases). Germline V gene sequence: CDR1 SGHRS, CDR2 YFSETQ. Between the trimmed V and J ends, which lost 2 bases and 2 bases, there was a span of 14 bases. The CDR3 runs 15 residues. The CDR3 DNA reads as TGCGCCAGCAGCTTAAGCGGACTACCCGCCTACGAGCAGTACTTC. The encoded protein is CASSLSGLPAYEQYF.